Listed here are 21 T cell receptor beta chains from one sample, sequenced in a study of blood T cell repertoires in COVID-19. Produced via immunoSEQ multiplex PCR; TCRdb's table is partial and in-frame only. The data hold some 150,000 clones, with approximately 87% observed a single time. The specimen sequenced was PBMCs or T cells enriched from blood (not recorded which). The receptors originated from a woman aged 45-65 years who had recovered from COVID-19.

The V call is TRBV28, the J call TRBJ1-2; D is unresolved. The CDR3 spans 12 residues. Deletions cut 8 bases from V and 8 bases from J, with 15 bases between. Looked up from germline, CDR1 is MDHEN and CDR2 is SYDVKM. CDR3 DNA: TGTGCCAGCTCCGGCGGGGAAGGAGGCTACACCTTC. Its protein is CASSGGEGGYTF.

The chain joins TRBV7-2 to TRBJ1-5; tentative D call: TRBD1 (6 bases). V was shortened by 7 bases and J by 4 bases, with 11 bases between the two germline ends. Germline lookup yields CDR1 SGHTA and CDR2 FQGNSA. This CDR3 is 13 amino acids long. CDR3 sequence (DNA): TGTGCCAGCACCCCCCAGGGGAATCAGCCCCAGCATTTT. It is translated as CASTPQGNQPQHF.

CDR3 residues: CASSPQPQGARTEAFF. In nucleotides, the CDR3 is TGTGCCAGCTCACCACAACCACAGGGGGCAAGGACTGAAGCTTTCTTT. The chain couples TRBV18 to TRBJ1-1; 9 nucleotides align to TRBD1. Trimming removed 1 base from V and 5 bases from J; junction bases left unmatched: 8. Germline lookup yields CDR1 KGHSH and CDR2 LQKENI. There are 16 residues in the CDR3.

This clone was found once. The chain couples TRBV2 to TRBJ2-2; the match to TRBD1 covers 8 bases. This CDR3 is 14 amino acids long. The germline V gene encodes CDR1 SNHLY and CDR2 FYNNEI. With 6 bases clipped from V and 6 bases from J, the junction kept 6 bases outside the gene matches. CDR3 DNA sequence: TGTGCCAGCAGCGGACAGGGAGGATCCGGGGAGCTGTTTTTT. Translated: CASSGQGGSGELFF. The full variable domain, completed using reference TRBV2 and TRBJ2-2, is EPEVTQTPSHQVTQMGQEVILRCVPISNHLYFYWYRQILGQKVEFLVSFYNNEISEKSEIFDDQFSVERPDGSNFTLKIRSTKLEDSAMYFCASSGQGGSGELFFGEGSRLTVL.

This clone showed up just a few times. This chain uses TRBV6-2 or TRBV6-3 with TRBJ1-5; no reliable D call. With 5 bases removed from V and 0 bases from J, the gap between germline ends came to 11 bases. The CDR3 spans 15 residues. Germline V gives CDR1 MNHEY, CDR2 SVGEGT. This chain's CDR3 is CASSRTGNSNQPQHF. As DNA, the CDR3 is TGTGCCAGCAGTAGGACGGGAAATAGCAATCAGCCCCAGCATTTT.

This chain uses TRBV11-2 with TRBJ2-7, with 8 bases aligning to TRBD2. CDR1 is SGHAT, CDR2 FQNNGV, per germline. The CDR3 runs to 15 residues. Trimming removed 3 bases from V and 4 bases from J; junction bases left unmatched: 8. The DNA of the CDR3 is TGTGCCAGCAGCTTGGTAGCGGGGTTGTTTTACGAGCAGTACGTC. It is translated as CASSLVAGLFYEQYV.

This clone was seen ten or more times. This rearrangement joins TRBV6-4 to TRBJ2-1, with no clear D. CDR3 length: 15 residues. The V end lost 0 bases, the J end lost 6 bases, and 12 bases lay between the germline ends. CDR1 and CDR2 (germline): MRHNA, SNTAGT. The CDR3 here is CASSDSPPFSNEQFF. The CDR3, as DNA: TGTGCCAGCAGTGACTCTCCCCCCTTTAGCAATGAGCAGTTCTTC.

V usage is TRBV14 and J usage is TRBJ1-2; a weak D match, TRBD1 (5 bases). CDR3 length: 13 amino acids. Per the germline V gene, CDR1 is SGHDN and CDR2 is FVKESK. V was pared by 4 bases and J by 8 bases, with 14 bases between. The CDR3 spells CASSRQGSAGYTF. CDR3 nucleotide sequence: TGTGCCAGCAGCCGGCAGGGATCCGCCGGCTACACCTTC.

The chain combines TRBV23-1 with TRBJ2-2; D call uncertain. TRBV23-1 is treated as an ORF (open reading frame) with a function not yet certain. V was trimmed by 2 bases and J by 7 bases, leaving 17 bases between them. The CDR3 covers 16 residues. Here the CDR3 reads CASSQPLWAGSGELFF. The CDR3 nucleotides read TGCGCCAGCAGTCAACCCTTGTGGGCAGGCAGCGGGGAGCTGTTTTTT.

V gene TRBV3-1 (or the pseudogene TRBV3-2) combines with J gene TRBJ2-3; 7 bases align to TRBD2. Looked up from germline, CDR1 is LGHDT and CDR2 is YNNKEL (reference sequence). This CDR3 region has 15 residues. The V gene end was trimmed by 3 bases and the J gene end by 2 bases; junction bases not matched to a gene: 5. CDR3 sequence reads: CASSQLAGTTDTQYF. In DNA form, the CDR3 reads TGTGCCAGCAGCCAGTTAGCGGGCACCACAGATACGCAGTATTTT.

The J gene is TRBJ1-2, the V gene TRBV5-6, with D possibly matching TRBD1 (5 bases). The CDR3 runs to 17 residues. From germline, CDR1 is SGHDT and CDR2 YYEEEE. V was clipped by 0 bases and J by 0 bases, with 15 bases between them. This CDR3 is CASSLAPAGPSNYGYTF. The CDR3 bases are TGTGCCAGCAGCTTGGCACCGGCAGGGCCTTCTAACTATGGCTACACCTTC.

This clone was recorded once. The rearrangement uses TRBV28 and TRBJ2-1; the D gene is possibly TRBD1 (6 bases). Trimming took off 6 bases at V and 9 bases at J, with 15 bases between the two ends. CDR3 length equals 13 residues. Germline V gives CDR1 MDHEN, CDR2 SYDVKM. The CDR3 protein is CASRYATGGEQFF. The CDR3 DNA reads as TGTGCCAGCAGGTATGCGACAGGTGGTGAGCAGTTCTTC.

V and J are TRBV19 and TRBJ1-1; D is unclear. Germline assignment: CDR1 LNHDA and CDR2 SQIVND (reference sequence). The CDR3 is 13 amino acids. The V end was cut by 9 bases, the J end by 1 base, with 12 bases between. The CDR3 is CASLPTENTEAFF. CDR3 DNA sequence: TGTGCCAGCTTACCTACAGAGAACACTGAAGCTTTCTTT.

V and J are TRBV10-3 and TRBJ2-1; 8 positions match TRBD2. The V gene end was trimmed by 10 bases and the J gene end by 6 bases; junction bases not matched to a gene: 11. CDR1 and CDR2 (germline): ENHRY, SYGVKD. The CDR3 consists of 14 residues. CDR3 amino acids: CATQPGLGFNEQFF. The DNA of the CDR3 is TGTGCCACCCAACCGGGACTAGGATTCAATGAGCAGTTCTTC.

The V call is TRBV5-8, the J call TRBJ1-5; D is undetermined. This CDR3 is built from 13 residues. Per the germline V gene, CDR1 is SGHTS and CDR2 is YDEGEE. V lost 0 bases, J lost 9 bases, and 10 bases lay in between. The CDR3 region is CASSLGPGSPQHF. The CDR3 nucleotides read TGTGCCAGCAGCTTGGGACCGGGTTCGCCCCAGCATTTT.

This chain connects TRBV4-1 to TRBJ1-1; D unclear. This CDR3 region has 15 residues. Trimming pared 3 bases from V and 3 bases from J, leaving 14 bases between. CDR1 and CDR2 from the germline V gene are MGHRA and YSYEKL. In DNA form, the CDR3 reads TGCGCCAGCAGCCATAGGAGCCTCGGAGACACTGAAGCTTTCTTT. It yields the protein CASSHRSLGDTEAFF.

The J gene is TRBJ1-2, the V gene TRBV5-1, with D perhaps TRBD1 (5 bases). Looked up from germline, CDR1 is SGHRS and CDR2 is YFSETQ. The CDR3 is made up of 15 amino acids. V lost 0 bases to trimming and J lost 0 bases, with 9 bases between them. The CDR3 DNA is TGCGCCAGCAGCTTGGCCTTAGGGGCTAACTATGGCTACACCTTC. This codes for CASSLALGANYGYTF. Based on the CDR3 plus reference TRBV5-1 and TRBJ1-2, the full variable domain is KAGVTQTPRYLIKTRGQQVTLSCSPISGHRSVSWYQQTPGQGLQFLFEYFSETQRNKGNFPGRFSGRQFSNSRSEMNVSTLELGDSALYLCASSLALGANYGYTFGSGTRLTVV.

This chain uses TRBV4-2 with TRBJ1-4; 9 bases agree with TRBD1. The trim removed 7 bases at V and 4 bases at J, leaving 7 bases unmatched. Germline lookup yields CDR1 LGHNA and CDR2 YNFKEQ. The CDR3 extends over 15 amino acids. This CDR3 is CASKDRGQGNEKLFF. CDR3 in DNA: TGTGCCAGCAAGGACAGGGGCCAGGGTAATGAAAAACTGTTTTTT.

This chain joins TRBV21-1 and TRBJ2-3; the listed D gene, TRBD1, was not tested against the DNA. TRBV21-1 is reported as a pseudogene. This CDR3 is built from 16 residues. The CDR3 region is CASSKACQGPSDTQYF. As DNA, the CDR3 is TGTGCCAGCAGCAAAGCGTGTCAGGGGCCTTCAGATACGCAGTATTTT.

The chain is built from TRBV5-1 and TRBJ2-1; maybe TRBD2 (5 bases). Trimming shortened V by 0 bases and J by 7 bases, and 8 bases separated the two germline ends. The CDR3 has 13 residues. Germline lookup yields CDR1 SGHRS and CDR2 YFSETQ. This CDR3 is CASSLGGSNEQFF. As DNA, the CDR3 is TGCGCCAGCAGCTTGGGTGGGAGTAATGAGCAGTTCTTC.

The rearrangement links TRBV6-4 to TRBJ2-3; D is possibly TRBD2 (5 bases). Per germline, CDR1 MRHNA and CDR2 SNTAGT. Trimming took 2 bases from V and 4 from J, leaving 10 bases between them. The CDR3 is 14 residues long. CDR3 bases: TGTGCCAGCAGTGACCAAGCGGTTTCAGATACGCAGTATTTT. Its translation is CASSDQAVSDTQYF.